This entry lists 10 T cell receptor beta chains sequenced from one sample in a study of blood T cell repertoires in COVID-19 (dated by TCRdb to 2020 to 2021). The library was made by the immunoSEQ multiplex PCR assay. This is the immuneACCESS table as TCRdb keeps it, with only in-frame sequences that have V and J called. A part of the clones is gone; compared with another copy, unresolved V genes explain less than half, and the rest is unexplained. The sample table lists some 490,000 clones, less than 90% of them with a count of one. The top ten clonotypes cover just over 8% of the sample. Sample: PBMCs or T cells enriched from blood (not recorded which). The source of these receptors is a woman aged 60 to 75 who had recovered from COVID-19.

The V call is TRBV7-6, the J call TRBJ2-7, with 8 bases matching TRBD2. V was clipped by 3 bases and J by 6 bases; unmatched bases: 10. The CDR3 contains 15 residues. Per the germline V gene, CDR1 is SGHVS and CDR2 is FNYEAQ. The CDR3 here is CASSFSAGGGSEQYF. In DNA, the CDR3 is TGTGCCAGCAGCTTCTCCGCGGGGGGAGGGAGCGAGCAGTACTTC.

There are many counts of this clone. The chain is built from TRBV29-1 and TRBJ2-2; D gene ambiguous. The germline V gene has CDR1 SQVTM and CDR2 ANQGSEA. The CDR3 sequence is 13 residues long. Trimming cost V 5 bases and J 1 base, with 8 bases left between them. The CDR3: CSVLTLNTGELFF. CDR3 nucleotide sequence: TGCAGCGTTCTCACATTGAACACCGGGGAGCTGTTTTTT.

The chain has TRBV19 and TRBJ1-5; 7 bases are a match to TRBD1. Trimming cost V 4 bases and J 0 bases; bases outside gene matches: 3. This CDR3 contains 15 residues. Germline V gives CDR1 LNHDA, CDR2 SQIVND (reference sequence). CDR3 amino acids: CASSRTGYSNQPQHF. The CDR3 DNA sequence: TGTGCCAGTAGTAGGACAGGCTATAGCAATCAGCCCCAGCATTTT.

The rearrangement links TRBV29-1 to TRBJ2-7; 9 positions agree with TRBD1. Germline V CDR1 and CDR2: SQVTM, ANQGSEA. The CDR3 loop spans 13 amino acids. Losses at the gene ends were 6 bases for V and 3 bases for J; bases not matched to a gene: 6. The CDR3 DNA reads TGCAGCGTGGGGACAGGGATCAGCTACGAGCAGTACTTC. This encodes CSVGTGISYEQYF.

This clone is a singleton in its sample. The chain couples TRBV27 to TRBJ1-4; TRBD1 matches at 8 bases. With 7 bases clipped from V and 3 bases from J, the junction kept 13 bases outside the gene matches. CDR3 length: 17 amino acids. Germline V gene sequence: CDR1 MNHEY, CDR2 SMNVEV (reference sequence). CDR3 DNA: TGTGCCAGCACCAGAACGCTGTTGGGACAGGCTAATGAAAAACTGTTTTTT. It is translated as CASTRTLLGQANEKLFF.

CDR3 in DNA: TGTGCCAGCAGCCCTGCCACAGCCGGACTAAAAGAGACCCAGTACTTC. The encoded protein is CASSPATAGLKETQYF. This chain joins TRBV11-3 and TRBJ2-5; D might be TRBD2 (6 bases). The V and J ends lost 5 bases and 3 bases respectively, with 19 bases between them. Germline lookup yields CDR1 SGHNT and CDR2 YENEEA. The CDR3 contains 16 residues.

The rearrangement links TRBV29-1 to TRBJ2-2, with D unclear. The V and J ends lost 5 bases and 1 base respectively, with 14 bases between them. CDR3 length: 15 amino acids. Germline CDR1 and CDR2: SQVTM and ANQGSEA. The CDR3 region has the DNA TGCAGCGTTCAAAGAGGATCCCTGAACACCGGGGAGCTGTTTTTT. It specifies CSVQRGSLNTGELFF.

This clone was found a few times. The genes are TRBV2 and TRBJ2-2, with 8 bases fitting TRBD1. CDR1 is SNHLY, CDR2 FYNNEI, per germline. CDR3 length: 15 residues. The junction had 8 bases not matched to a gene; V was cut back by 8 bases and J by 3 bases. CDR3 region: CASGSTGAYTGELFF. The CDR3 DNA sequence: TGTGCCAGCGGTTCGACAGGGGCCTACACCGGGGAGCTGTTTTTT.

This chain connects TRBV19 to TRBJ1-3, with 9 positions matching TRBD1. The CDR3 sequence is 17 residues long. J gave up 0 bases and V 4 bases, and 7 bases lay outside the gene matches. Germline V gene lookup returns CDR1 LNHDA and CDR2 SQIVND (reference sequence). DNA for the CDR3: TGTGCCAGTAGTAAAGGGACAGGGAAAGTCTCTGGAAACACCATATATTTT. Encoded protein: CASSKGTGKVSGNTIYF.

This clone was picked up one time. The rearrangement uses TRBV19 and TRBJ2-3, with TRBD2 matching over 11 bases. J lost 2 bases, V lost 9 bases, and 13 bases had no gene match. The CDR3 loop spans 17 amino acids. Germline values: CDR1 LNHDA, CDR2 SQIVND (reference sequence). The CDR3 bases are TGTGCCAGCTCAGCCGACACTAGCGGGGGTTTCACAGATACGCAGTATTTT. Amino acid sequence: CASSADTSGGFTDTQYF.